This passage covers 18 T cell receptor beta chains from one sample sequenced in a study of blood T cell repertoires in COVID-19. Sequencing used immunoSEQ multiplex PCR; TCRdb keeps in-frame clones, though not all of them. The table shows approximately 100,000 clones, with roughly nine tenths occurring only once. Sequenced input: peripheral blood. These receptor sequences come from a man between 45 and 60 years old with acute or convalescent COVID-19.

The chain links TRBV27 to TRBJ2-1; 11 nucleotides align to TRBD2. The J segment lost 4 bases and the V segment lost 3 bases, leaving 8 bases of the junction unmatched. Germline CDR1 and CDR2: MNHEY and SMNVEV (reference sequence). The length of the CDR3 is 17 residues. The CDR3 is CASSFRGLAGGYNEQFF. CDR3 nucleotide sequence: TGTGCCAGCAGTTTTCGGGGGCTAGCGGGAGGTTACAATGAGCAGTTCTTC.

The V and J genes are TRBV4-1 and TRBJ1-5; TRBD1 matches 7 bases. V lost 4 bases and J lost 7; bases outside the gene matches: 16. Germline CDR1 and CDR2: MGHRA and YSYEKL. This CDR3 spans 17 amino acids. The CDR3 region has the DNA TGCGCCAGCAGCCTCGATCCTACTACAGGGGCGAGACAGCCCCAGCATTTT. Its translation is CASSLDPTTGARQPQHF.

This clone came up a few times. This rearrangement joins TRBV10-3 to TRBJ1-5, with TRBD1 matching over 7 bases. Germline V CDR1 and CDR2: ENHRY, SYGVKD. This CDR3 has 16 amino acids. The junction had 6 bases not matched to a gene; V was cut back by 4 bases and J by 0 bases. This chain's CDR3 is CAISGSQGDSNQPQHF. Here the CDR3 DNA reads TGTGCCATCAGTGGTTCTCAGGGGGATAGCAATCAGCCCCAGCATTTT.

V gene TRBV10-1 combines with J gene TRBJ1-1, with D tentatively TRBD1 (6 bases). Per germline, CDR1 WNHNN and CDR2 SYGVQD (reference sequence). This CDR3 is built from 13 residues. Trimming shortened V by 3 bases and J by 4 bases, and 9 bases separated the two germline ends. DNA of the CDR3: TGCGCCAGCAGTGAACAGGGAACCACTGAAGCTTTCTTT. Translated: CASSEQGTTEAFF.

The chain links TRBV9 to TRBJ1-3, with D maybe TRBD1 (6 bases). In germline, CDR1 is SGDLS, CDR2 YYNGEE. This CDR3 is built from 15 residues. The ends were cut back, 4 bases at V and 0 bases at J, with 11 bases in the middle. CDR3 sequence reads: CASSSGVSSGNTIYF. As DNA, the CDR3 is TGTGCCAGCAGCTCAGGGGTTTCCTCTGGAAACACCATATATTTT.

V gene TRBV5-4 combines with J gene TRBJ2-1; 11 nucleotides line up with TRBD1. Trimming at V came to 2 bases and at J to 7 bases, leaving 5 bases not matched to a gene. The CDR3 consists of 15 residues. Germline V gene lookup returns CDR1 SGHNT and CDR2 YYREEE (reference sequence). Here the CDR3 DNA reads TGTGCCAGCAGCTTAGGGACAGGGGGGTTTAATGAGCAGTTCTTC. Residues: CASSLGTGGFNEQFF.

The rearrangement joins TRBV6-5 to TRBJ1-2; 7 nucleotides agree with TRBD1. CDR1 is MNHEY, CDR2 SVGAGI, per germline. The CDR3 is 14 residues long. Germline trimming cut 5 bases from V and 2 bases from J; bases unmatched to any gene: 5. CDR3: CASSTDRRNYGYTF. CDR3 nucleotide sequence: TGTGCCAGCAGTACGGACAGGAGAAACTATGGCTACACCTTC.

V usage is TRBV3-1 (or the pseudogene TRBV3-2) and J usage is TRBJ2-7; D is possibly TRBD1 (5 bases). The CDR3 is made up of 11 amino acids. CDR1 and CDR2 from the germline V gene are LGHDT and YNNKEL (reference sequence). Deletions cut 1 base from V and 10 bases from J, with 8 bases between. CDR3 loop: CASSQGGSQYF. In DNA, the CDR3 is TGTGCCAGCAGCCAAGGGGGCAGCCAGTACTTC.

The chain is built from TRBV7-9 and TRBJ1-5; maybe TRBD1 (5 bases). Germline-derived CDR1 and CDR2 are SEHNR and FQNEAQ (reference sequence). The germline V and J ends were trimmed by 4 bases and 2 bases, with 18 bases remaining between them. CDR3 length equals 17 residues. CDR3 bases: TGTGCCAGCAGCTCCTGGCGGGGCAGGGACGGCAATCAGCCCCAGCATTTT. Translating it yields CASSSWRGRDGNQPQHF.

The rearrangement joins TRBV3-1 (or the pseudogene TRBV3-2) to TRBJ1-3; D gene ambiguous. Germline CDR1 is LGHDT and CDR2 is YNNKEL (reference sequence). This CDR3 region has 15 residues. Deletions cut 1 base from V and 0 bases from J, with 7 bases between. The CDR3 sequence: CASSQARPSGNTIYF. The CDR3 bases are TGTGCCAGCAGCCAAGCGAGGCCCTCTGGAAACACCATATATTTT.

The V and J genes are TRBV6-1 and TRBJ2-1, with D maybe TRBD2 (5 bases). Between the trimmed V and J ends, which lost 1 base and 10 bases, there was a span of 14 bases. Per the germline V gene, CDR1 is MNHNS and CDR2 is SASEGT. There are 14 residues in the CDR3. Written as DNA, the CDR3 is TGTGCCAGCAGTGAAGGGCTAGCATCGATGGAGCAGTTCTTC. It codes for CASSEGLASMEQFF.

The chain combines TRBV28 with TRBJ2-1; possibly TRBD2 for D (6 bases). Germline-derived CDR1 and CDR2 are MDHEN and SYDVKM. The length of the CDR3 is 16 residues. Trimming took off 6 bases at V and 4 bases at J, with 19 bases between the two ends. The CDR3 region is CASSLSGGATYNEQFF. As DNA, the CDR3 is TGTGCCAGCAGCCTTTCCGGGGGAGCTACTTACAATGAGCAGTTCTTC.

The chain links TRBV15 to TRBJ2-7, with 15 bases lining up with TRBD2. The V gene end was trimmed by 0 bases and the J gene end by 6 bases; junction bases not matched to a gene: 3. Germline lookup yields CDR1 LNHNV and CDR2 YYDKDF (reference sequence). The CDR3 length is 16 residues. The CDR3 protein is CATSRDPGLAGGEQYF. The CDR3 DNA sequence: TGTGCCACCAGCAGAGACCCGGGACTAGCGGGAGGCGAGCAGTACTTC. Based on the CDR3 plus reference TRBV15 and TRBJ2-7, the full variable domain is DAMVIQNPRYQVTQFGKPVTLSCSQTLNHNVMYWYQQKSSQAPKLLFHYYDKDFNNEADTPDNFQSRRPNTSFCFLDIRSPGLGDTAMYLCATSRDPGLAGGEQYFGPGTRLTVT.

This clone has a single count. The chain is built from TRBV7-9 and TRBJ2-7, with D uncertain. The V gene's germline CDR1 is SEHNR and CDR2 FQNEAQ (reference sequence). V dropped 1 base and J dropped 0 bases, with 13 bases sitting between them. The CDR3 covers 16 residues. Here the CDR3 DNA reads TGTGCCAGCAGCTTAGAGTCAGTGGCCCACTCCTACGAGCAGTACTTC. It yields the protein CASSLESVAHSYEQYF. Supplemented by reference TRBV7-9 and TRBJ2-7, the full variable domain reads DTGVSQNPRHKITKRGQNVTFRCDPISEHNRLYWYRQTLGQGPEFLTYFQNEAQLEKSRLLSDRFSAERPKGSFSTLEIQRTEQGDSAMYLCASSLESVAHSYEQYFGPGTRLTVT.

This clone was recorded once. This chain connects TRBV18 to TRBJ2-7; 10 nucleotides match TRBD1. CDR1 is KGHSH, CDR2 LQKENI, per germline. The CDR3 loop spans 13 amino acids. V shed 6 bases and J 3 bases; nucleotides not matched to a gene: 2. Here the CDR3 DNA reads TGTGCCAGCTCGTGGGACAGGGGCTACGAGCAGTACTTC. Translating it yields CASSWDRGYEQYF.

The V gene is TRBV5-1, the J gene TRBJ2-5; TRBD2 matches at 8 bases. The CDR3 is 14 residues long. With 6 bases clipped from V and 5 bases from J, the junction kept 9 bases outside the gene matches. CDR1 and CDR2 (germline): SGHRS, YFSETQ. This chain's CDR3 is CASTQSGSKETQYF. The CDR3 DNA follows: TGCGCCAGCACCCAAAGCGGGAGCAAGGAGACCCAGTACTTC.

The rearrangement joins TRBV6-5 to TRBJ2-7, with D maybe TRBD2 (6 bases). The V and J ends lost 11 bases and 2 bases respectively, with 16 bases between them. CDR1 is MNHEY, CDR2 SVGAGI, per germline. CDR3 length: 13 residues. The CDR3 here is CASQRAGTYEQYF. For the CDR3, the DNA is TGTGCCTCTCAGAGGGCGGGGACCTACGAGCAGTACTTC.

The rearrangement uses TRBV2 and TRBJ2-3; 8 nucleotides match TRBD1. The germline CDR1 and CDR2 sequences are SNHLY and FYNNEI. This CDR3 has 13 amino acids. J gave up 6 bases and V 7 bases, and 6 bases lay outside the gene matches. CDR3 loop: CASTLDRDDTQYF. DNA of the CDR3: TGTGCCAGCACTTTGGACAGGGATGATACGCAGTATTTT.